These 17 T cell receptor beta chains came from one sample sequenced in a study of CD8 T cells in ankylosing spondylitis. Study-level findings and limits: In ankylosing spondylitis blood, a motif of 7 to 9 highly homologous TCR beta variants appeared characteristic.

TCRdb recomputed calls from the 5' RACE reads with MiXCR, one row per CDR3 protein. The table lists a few hundred thousand distinct CDR3 sequences, roughly 17% of them singletons, with 1% in the top ten. The antigens for these receptors are not known. Material: blood, either unsorted or a sorted T cell fraction (not recorded which). Receptor source: a male donor with ankylosing spondylitis.

In its sample, this clonotype was seen a few times. V gene TRBV20-1 combines with J gene TRBJ2-3; a weak D match, TRBD2 (6 bases). Trimming shortened V by 6 bases and J by 2 bases, and 18 bases separated the two germline ends. The CDR3 is 15 residues long. CDR1 is DFQATT, CDR2 SNEGSKA, per germline (reference sequence). The CDR3 nucleotides read TGCAGTGCCAGGGCCGGGACTCTATACACAGATACGCAGTATTTT. This codes for CSARAGTLYTDTQYF.

Only a few counts were recorded for this clonotype. The V call is TRBV5-1, the J call TRBJ1-2, with D perhaps TRBD1 (5 bases). This CDR3 spans 16 amino acids. Deletions cut 3 bases from V and 2 bases from J, with 17 bases between. From germline, CDR1 is SGHRS and CDR2 YFSETQ. CDR3 DNA: TGCGCCAGCAGCTACTCCCCGGACAAAAGCAACTATGGCTACACCTTC. It specifies CASSYSPDKSNYGYTF. The full variable domain, its missing parts supplied by reference TRBV5-1 and TRBJ1-2, is KAGVTQTPRYLIKTRGQQVTLSCSPISGHRSVSWYQQTPGQGLQFLFEYFSETQRNKGNFPGRFSGRQFSNSRSEMNVSTLELGDSALYLCASSYSPDKSNYGYTFGSGTRLTVV.

This clonotype was found a few times. The V and J genes are TRBV12-3 or TRBV12-4 and TRBJ1-1; maybe TRBD1 (5 bases). The CDR3 covers 16 residues. V was clipped by 2 bases and J by 5 bases, with 18 bases between them. The CDR3 protein is CASSLWVAGLGTEAFF. DNA for the CDR3: TGTGCCAGCAGTTTATGGGTGGCAGGGCTTGGGACTGAAGCTTTCTTT.

This clonotype showed up many times. V usage is TRBV4-1 and J usage is TRBJ2-4, with D maybe TRBD2 (6 bases). V was shortened by 1 base and J by 3 bases, with 19 bases between the two germline ends. Germline V gives CDR1 MGHRA, CDR2 YSYEKL. The length of the CDR3 is 18 residues. CDR3 in amino acids: CASSQGLVTGVVKNIQYF. CDR3 DNA: TGCGCCAGCAGCCAAGGTTTGGTTACGGGGGTGGTCAAAAACATTCAGTACTTC.

This clonotype has ten or more counts. The rearrangement joins TRBV27 to TRBJ1-5, with D possibly TRBD1 on 5 matching bases. The CDR3 consists of 14 residues. Germline-derived CDR1 and CDR2 are MNHEY and SMNVEV (reference sequence). V lost 6 bases, J lost 7 bases, and 16 bases lay in between. The chain's CDR3 is CASSLRRGGQPQHF. The CDR3 DNA reads TGTGCCAGCAGCCTAAGGAGGGGAGGCCAGCCCCAGCATTTT.

Note on this clonotype: The junction does not match germline at one end; this may be a read error. This chain joins TRBV7-7 and TRBJ2-3; D uncertain. Per germline, CDR1 SSHAT and CDR2 FNYEAQ (reference sequence). The CDR3 is 15 amino acids. CDR3 region: CASSLNLGCTDTQYF. DNA of the CDR3: TGTGCTAGCAGCTTAAATCTGGGCTGCACAGATACGCAGTATTTT.

In its sample, this clonotype was seen many times. The chain employs TRBV7-9 and TRBJ2-1; D is unresolved. Germline CDR1 reads SEHNR; CDR2 reads FQNEAQ (reference sequence). This CDR3 contains 12 residues. V was shortened by 1 base and J by 8 bases, with 6 bases between the two germline ends. CDR3 in amino acids: CASSLVSDEQFF. The CDR3 coding sequence is TGTGCCAGCAGCTTAGTTTCGGATGAGCAGTTCTTC.

This chain connects TRBV20-1 to TRBJ2-6; 8 bases fit TRBD1. Trimming removed 6 bases from V and 1 base from J; junction bases left unmatched: 8. CDR3 length: 16 amino acids. Germline V lookup: CDR1 DFQATT, CDR2 SNEGSKA (reference sequence). This CDR3 is CSAPRQGRSGANVLTF. As DNA, the CDR3 is TGCAGTGCCCCAAGACAGGGGAGGTCTGGGGCCAACGTCCTGACTTTC.

This rearrangement joins TRBV11-2 to TRBJ2-1; 7 bases match TRBD2. V trimming: 5 bases; J trimming: 12 bases; junction bases outside the gene matches: 10. The germline V gene encodes CDR1 SGHAT and CDR2 FQNNGV. The CDR3 sequence is 13 residues long. The CDR3 coding sequence is TGTGCCAGCAGCAGAACCCGGGACTACGGGCAGTTCTTC. This encodes CASSRTRDYGQFF. Complete variable domain (other parts from reference TRBV11-2 and TRBJ2-1): EAGVAQSPRYKIIEKRQSVAFWCNPISGHATLYWYQQILGQGPKLLIQFQNNGVVDDSQLPKDRFSAERLKGVDSTLKIQPAKLEDSAVYLCASSRTRDYGQFFGPGTRLTVL.

The gene calls are TRBV3-1 and TRBJ2-7; the match to TRBD2 covers 7 bases. The V and J ends lost 0 bases and 3 bases, in that order; junction bases with no gene match: 11. Germline values: CDR1 LGHDT, CDR2 YNNKEL (reference sequence). CDR3 length: 17 residues. The CDR3, as DNA: TGTGCCAGCAGCCAAGAGGGGGAGCTAGCGGAGAACTACGAGCAGTACTTC. Translated: CASSQEGELAENYEQYF.

V gene TRBV3-1 combines with J gene TRBJ2-5; 16 bases line up with TRBD2. J gave up 3 bases and V 4 bases, and 8 bases lay outside the gene matches. CDR3 length: 18 residues. Germline CDR1 LGHDT, CDR2 YNNKEL (reference sequence). The CDR3 loop reads CASSLVGLAGGKEETQYF. In nucleotides, the CDR3 is TGTGCCAGCAGCCTAGTGGGACTAGCGGGAGGGAAAGAAGAGACCCAGTACTTC.

The chain employs TRBV2 and TRBJ1-1; possibly TRBD1 for D (6 bases). The germline V and J ends were trimmed by 5 bases and 1 base, with 14 bases remaining between them. The CDR3 totals 15 residues. Germline assignment: CDR1 SNHLY and CDR2 FYNNEI. In nucleotides, the CDR3 is TGTGCCAGCAGTCTTCAGGGGATTCGGAACACTGAAGCTTTCTTT. As protein: CASSLQGIRNTEAFF.

This clonotype occurred a few times. Here the CDR3 DNA reads TGTGCCAGCAGCGTAGAATGGGTCACCGGGGAGCTGTTTTTT. This translates into CASSVEWVTGELFF. The chain uses TRBV9 and TRBJ2-2, with D unresolved. V was shortened by 0 bases and J by 4 bases, with 7 bases between the two germline ends. Germline CDR1 reads SGDLS; CDR2 reads YYNGEE. This CDR3 comprises 14 residues.

This clonotype was counted many times. Written as DNA, the CDR3 is TGTGCCAGCAGCGGGACTAGCGGGAGAACCGGGGAGCTGTTTTTT. Translation: CASSGTSGRTGELFF. The chain couples TRBV6-2 or TRBV6-3 to TRBJ2-2; 14 bases are shared with TRBD2. The germline gives CDR1 MNHEY, CDR2 SVGEGT. This CDR3 has 15 amino acids. The trim removed 6 bases at V and 5 bases at J, leaving 2 bases unmatched.

The chain has TRBV28 and TRBJ1-1, with D uncertain. Germline V CDR1 and CDR2: MDHEN, SYDVKM. The CDR3 totals 13 residues. The V end was cut by 6 bases, the J end by 3 bases, with 11 bases between. The CDR3 DNA follows: TGTGCCAGCAGGCCCCACAGAGACACTGAAGCTTTCTTT. Amino acids: CASRPHRDTEAFF.

V is TRBV11-2 and J is TRBJ2-1; D gene uncertain. Trimming cost V 6 bases and J 7 bases, with 16 bases left between them. Per germline, CDR1 SGHAT and CDR2 FQNNGV. The CDR3 length is 14 residues. CDR3 nucleotides: TGTGCCAGCAGTCGCCGAAACTTGGGGAATGAGCAGTTCTTC. Translation gives CASSRRNLGNEQFF.

This clonotype showed up just a few times. This chain uses TRBV7-8 with TRBJ2-2; D unclear. This CDR3 has 14 residues. Trimming left V 3 bases short and J 8 bases short, with 13 bases between. Germline V gene lookup returns CDR1 SGHVS and CDR2 FQNEAQ. CDR3 in DNA: TGTGCCAGCAGCTTGGCCCTTGACAAGGGGGAGCTGTTTTTT. Protein: CASSLALDKGELFF. The variable domain in full, with the rest retrieved from reference TRBV7-8 and TRBJ2-2, is GAGVSQSPRYKVAKRGQDVALRCDPISGHVSLFWYQQALGQGPEFLTYFQNEAQLDKSGLPSDRFFAERPEGSVSTLKIQRTQQEDSAVYLCASSLALDKGELFFGEGSRLTVL.